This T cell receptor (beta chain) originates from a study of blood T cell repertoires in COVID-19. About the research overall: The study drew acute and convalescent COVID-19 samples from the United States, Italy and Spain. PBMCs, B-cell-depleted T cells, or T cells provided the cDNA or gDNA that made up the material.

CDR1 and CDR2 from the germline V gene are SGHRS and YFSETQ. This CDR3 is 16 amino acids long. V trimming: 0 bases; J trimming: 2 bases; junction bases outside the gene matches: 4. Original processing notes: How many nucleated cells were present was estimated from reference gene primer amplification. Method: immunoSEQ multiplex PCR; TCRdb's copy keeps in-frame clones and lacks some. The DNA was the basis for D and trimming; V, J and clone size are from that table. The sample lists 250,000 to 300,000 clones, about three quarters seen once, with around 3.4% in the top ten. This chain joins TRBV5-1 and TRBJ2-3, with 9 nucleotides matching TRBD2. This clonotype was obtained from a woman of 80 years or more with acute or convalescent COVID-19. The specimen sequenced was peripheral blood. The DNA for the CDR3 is TGCGCCAGCAGCTTGGCTAGCGGGGCCCCCACAGATACGCAGTATTTT. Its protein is CASSLASGAPTDTQYF.